The next 4 T cell receptor beta chains were all read from a single sample in a study of cytomegalovirus exposure and HLA in healthy donors. PCR involved 60 Vbeta and 13 Jbeta primers. Sequenced by immunoSEQ multiplex PCR; TCRdb stores in-frame clones only, minus some. The top ten clones hold 15% to 20% of a sample with about 120,000 clones, 60% to 80% of them seen once. The sample comprised PBMCs. The receptors were gathered from a man aged 50 to 59 in good health and CMV-seropositive.

The chain uses TRBV11-2 and TRBJ2-4; TRBD2 agrees at 8 bases. This CDR3 has 20 amino acids. V was pared by 0 bases and J by 0 bases, with 13 bases of the junction left unmatched. CDR1 SGHAT and CDR2 FQNNGV come from the germline V gene. DNA of the CDR3: TGTGCCAGCAGCTTAGAGGCCTGGCGGGAGGCTTCCCCAGCCAAAAACATTCAGTACTTC. It codes for CASSLEAWREASPAKNIQYF.

The chain recombines TRBV19 with TRBJ2-7; possibly TRBD1 for D (6 bases). This CDR3 has 15 amino acids. Germline values: CDR1 LNHDA, CDR2 SQIVND (reference sequence). V shed 3 bases and J shed 2 bases, with 14 bases lying between them. The CDR3 protein is CASSIARGITYEQYF. The CDR3 nucleotides read TGTGCCAGTAGTATCGCCAGGGGCATCACCTACGAGCAGTACTTC.

This chain links TRBV28 with TRBJ1-3; possibly TRBD1 for D (6 bases). The CDR3 extends over 14 amino acids. The V end lost 4 bases, the J end lost 2 bases, and 9 bases lay between the germline ends. The germline gives CDR1 MDHEN, CDR2 SYDVKM. The CDR3 DNA reads as TGTGCCAGCAGTTCTTCAGGGGCTGGAAACACCATATATTTT. Its translation is CASSSSGAGNTIYF.

This chain joins TRBV27 and TRBJ2-5; 10 bases fit TRBD2. The CDR3 runs 16 residues. In germline, CDR1 is MNHEY, CDR2 SMNVEV (reference sequence). V shed 7 bases and J 4 bases; nucleotides not matched to a gene: 12. CDR3 nucleotides: TGTGCCAGCACCCCGGGACTAGCGAAAGTTTCAGAGACCCAGTACTTC. Translated, it gives CASTPGLAKVSETQYF.